One and the same sample provided the 25 T cell receptor beta chains below, sequenced in a study of beta chain features in type 1 diabetes. Of the isolated RNA, all was reverse transcribed, and so the sequenced material was expressed TCRB transcripts. The repertoire was sequenced with immunoSEQ multiplex PCR; TCRdb's copy has only in-frame clones and lacks some. Of 860,000 or so clones in the sample, roughly a sixth were seen once. The source material was naive CD4+ T cells from blood. These receptor sequences come from a woman aged 18-29 years in good health.

In this sample, this clone turned up once. The genes are TRBV25-1 and TRBJ2-1; 12 bases fit TRBD2. The CDR3 is 17 amino acids. Trimming removed 3 bases from V and 7 bases from J; junction bases left unmatched: 10. CDR1 is MGHDK and CDR2 is SYGVNS in the germline V gene. The CDR3 loop reads CASSDSARGTSGNEQFF. The CDR3 DNA is TGTGCCAGCAGTGACTCAGCGAGAGGGACTAGCGGGAATGAGCAGTTCTTC.

The table lists this clone with a few counts. The chain employs TRBV11-2 and TRBJ2-7; TRBD2 matches at 10 bases. The germline V gene has CDR1 SGHAT and CDR2 FQNNGV. The CDR3 spans 15 residues. Trimming at V came to 0 bases and at J to 2 bases, leaving 1 base not matched to a gene. CDR3 sequence: CASSLELAGTYEQYF. CDR3 DNA sequence: TGTGCCAGCAGCTTAGAACTAGCGGGAACCTACGAGCAGTACTTC.

This clone was seen only a few times. This sequence joins TRBV2 and TRBJ2-2; 7 bases are shared with TRBD1. Germline trimming cut 6 bases from V and 7 bases from J; bases unmatched to any gene: 8. Germline CDR1 SNHLY, CDR2 FYNNEI. The CDR3 covers 14 residues. CDR3 residues: CASRERTGVGELFF. As DNA, the CDR3 is TGTGCCAGCAGAGAAAGAACAGGGGTCGGGGAGCTGTTTTTT.

CDR3 nucleotide sequence: TGTGCCACCAGCATAATGACTACTACAGATACGCAGTATTTT. It encodes CATSIMTTTDTQYF. The chain combines TRBV15 with TRBJ2-3, with D possibly TRBD2 on 5 matching bases. Germline V gene lookup returns CDR1 LNHNV and CDR2 YYDKDF (reference sequence). The CDR3 contains 14 residues. V lost 4 bases to trimming and J lost 3 bases, with 11 bases between them.

The chain carries TRBV27 and TRBJ1-1; the D gene is possibly TRBD1 (5 bases). Germline V gene data show CDR1 as MNHEY and CDR2 as SMNVEV (reference sequence). The CDR3 sequence is 14 residues long. V lost 5 bases and J 6 bases, leaving 16 bases between the germline ends. The CDR3 DNA reads as TGTGCCAGCAGTAACAGTGGGGGAAGCCCTGAAGCTTTCTTT. Protein: CASSNSGGSPEAFF.

The chain links TRBV4-3 to TRBJ1-1; TRBD1 might be the D (5 bases). Trimming removed 0 bases from V and 0 bases from J, with 23 bases in between. The CDR3 consists of 20 residues. The germline CDR1 and CDR2 sequences are LGHNA and YSLEER. The CDR3 DNA reads as TGCGCCAGCAGCCAAGATGATGGCAGGGCGTTTCGCCTATTGAACACTGAAGCTTTCTTT. It specifies CASSQDDGRAFRLLNTEAFF.

This clone was observed a handful of times. The CDR3 DNA follows: TGTGCCAGCAGCCCGCTGAGCGGGGGATCTGGAAACACCATATATTTT. The encoded protein is CASSPLSGGSGNTIYF. The chain combines TRBV4-2 with TRBJ1-3; TRBD1 might be the D (5 bases). V lost 4 bases and J lost 1, with 14 bases in between. This CDR3 is 16 amino acids long. Germline values: CDR1 LGHNA, CDR2 YNFKEQ.

This clone has only a few counts. Different DNA sequences within this sample yield the same CDR3. The chain carries TRBV18 and TRBJ2-5, with no clear D. V lost 2 bases to trimming and J lost 3 bases, with 7 bases between them. Germline values: CDR1 KGHSH, CDR2 LQKENI. The CDR3 spans 13 residues. In DNA form, the CDR3 reads TGTGCCAGCTCACCAAGTCTGGAAGAGACCCAGTACTTC. The encoded protein is CASSPSLEETQYF.

This clone has more than one count but fewer than ten. The chain is built from TRBV7-2 and TRBJ2-5; 10 nucleotides line up with TRBD1. Trimming cost V 5 bases and J 5 bases; bases outside gene matches: 8. The germline V gene encodes CDR1 SGHTA and CDR2 FQGNSA. The CDR3 is made up of 15 amino acids. The CDR3 sequence: CASSPQDRGRETQYF. In DNA form, the CDR3 reads TGTGCCAGCAGCCCTCAAGACAGGGGGCGGGAGACCCAGTACTTC.

This clone was counted only a few times. CDR3 in DNA: TGTGCCAGCAGCTTATGGGAGGCGCGGTACAATGAGCAGTTCTTC. Its protein is CASSLWEARYNEQFF. The rearrangement joins TRBV7-9 to TRBJ2-1, with D possibly TRBD2 on 6 matching bases. Germline assignment: CDR1 SEHNR and CDR2 FQNEAQ (reference sequence). The CDR3 consists of 15 residues. V gave up 2 bases and J gave up 4 bases, with 12 bases separating them.

The chain links TRBV27 to TRBJ2-2, with 8 bases lining up with TRBD2. The length of the CDR3 is 14 residues. Germline lookup yields CDR1 MNHEY and CDR2 SMNVEV (reference sequence). V gave up 3 bases and J gave up 8 bases; unmatched junction bases: 5. In DNA, the CDR3 is TGTGCCAGCAGTTTCACCCGGGAGGGTGGGGAGCTGTTTTTT. It is translated as CASSFTREGGELFF.

This clone has a handful of counts. The chain links TRBV7-9 to TRBJ2-1; D call uncertain. CDR1 is SEHNR and CDR2 is FQNEAQ in the germline V gene (reference sequence). The germline V and J ends were trimmed by 2 bases and 8 bases, with 19 bases remaining between them. The CDR3 loop spans 16 amino acids. The CDR3 region has the DNA TGTGCCAGCAGCTTAAGTCAGTGGAAGGAGATGTATGAGCAGTTCTTC. It encodes CASSLSQWKEMYEQFF.

There are a few counts of this clone. The chain combines TRBV5-4 with TRBJ1-2; tentatively, D is TRBD1 (5 bases). Trimming cost V 0 bases and J 7 bases, with 13 bases left between them. CDR1 is SGHNT and CDR2 is YYREEE in the germline V gene (reference sequence). The CDR3 is 14 residues long. The CDR3 region has the DNA TGTGCCAGCAGCTTGGTTGGCAGGGAGAGTGGCTACACCTTC. It is translated as CASSLVGRESGYTF.

As DNA, the CDR3 is TGTGCCAGCAGCGAGAACATGCCTGGCACAGATACGCAGTATTTT. Residues: CASSENMPGTDTQYF. The gene calls are TRBV7-8 and TRBJ2-3, with no clear D. The CDR3 is 15 residues long. V was pared by 5 bases and J by 1 base, with 13 bases between. Per the germline V gene, CDR1 is SGHVS and CDR2 is FQNEAQ.

A note on this clone: The germline gene is not matched at one end of the junction; a read error may be the cause. V usage is TRBV18 and J usage is TRBJ1-2; tentatively, D is TRBD1 (5 bases). Germline CDR1 KGHSH, CDR2 LQKENI. CDR3 size: 13 residues. The CDR3 spells CASSPQEGEGYTF. Written as DNA, the CDR3 is TGTGCCAGCTCTCCACAGGAAGGAGAGGGCTACACCTTC.

There are a few counts of this clone. The chain recombines TRBV6-6 with TRBJ2-5, with D tentatively TRBD1 or TRBD2 (6 bases each). The CDR3 extends over 14 amino acids. Trimming took off 3 bases at V and 6 bases at J, with 14 bases between the two ends. CDR1 MNHNY and CDR2 SVGAGI come from the germline V gene (reference sequence). The CDR3 loop is CASSYGSRGQTQYF. Here the CDR3 DNA reads TGTGCCAGCAGTTATGGGAGCCGGGGGCAGACCCAGTACTTC.

The rearrangement uses TRBV15 and TRBJ2-1, with TRBD1 matching over 8 bases. J was trimmed by 5 bases and V by 1 base; bases with no gene match: 7. The CDR3 is 16 residues long. Germline loops: CDR1 LNHNV, CDR2 YYDKDF (reference sequence). The DNA for the CDR3 is TGTGCCACCAGCAGAGCCCAATGGACAGGGAACAATGAGCAGTTCTTC. It encodes CATSRAQWTGNNEQFF.

The rearrangement joins TRBV28 to TRBJ1-2; possible D gene TRBD1, 5 bases. The V and J ends lost 8 bases and 4 bases respectively, with 20 bases between them. The CDR3 has 15 amino acids. Germline CDR1 is MDHEN and CDR2 is SYDVKM. The CDR3 reads CASGEQVAGSYGYTF. The CDR3, as DNA: TGTGCCAGCGGGGAACAGGTCGCGGGGAGCTATGGCTACACCTTC.

The rearrangement joins TRBV28 to TRBJ2-3; a weak D match, TRBD1 (6 bases). This CDR3 spans 14 amino acids. Trimming took off 4 bases at V and 3 bases at J, with 11 bases between the two ends. Germline values: CDR1 MDHEN, CDR2 SYDVKM. This chain's CDR3 is CASSSPGETDTQYF. CDR3 DNA: TGTGCCAGCAGTTCACCAGGGGAGACAGATACGCAGTATTTT.

The CDR3 loop is CSVVLQTRSGANVLTF. For the CDR3, the DNA is TGCAGCGTTGTGTTACAGACCCGCTCTGGGGCCAACGTCCTGACTTTC. This chain joins TRBV29-1 and TRBJ2-6; D is undetermined. The CDR3 contains 16 residues. Per the germline V gene, CDR1 is SQVTM and CDR2 is ANQGSEA. The V and J ends lost 4 bases and 0 bases respectively, with 13 bases between them.

The genes are TRBV4-2 and TRBJ1-2; a weak D match, TRBD1 (6 bases). Looked up from germline, CDR1 is LGHNA and CDR2 is YNFKEQ. The CDR3 consists of 16 residues. Between the trimmed V and J ends, which lost 2 bases and 4 bases, there was a span of 17 bases. CDR3 DNA: TGTGCCAGCAGCCAACCAGACAGGAACCCTGGCTATGGCTACACCTTC. Encoded protein: CASSQPDRNPGYGYTF.

The chain has TRBV19 and TRBJ2-7, with D possibly being TRBD1 (5 bases). V lost 5 bases to trimming and J lost 5 bases, with 13 bases between them. The germline CDR1 and CDR2 sequences are LNHDA and SQIVND (reference sequence). The CDR3 consists of 13 residues. In DNA form, the CDR3 reads TGTGCCAGTAGTGCCAGGGATTTAGACGAGCAGTACTTC. Amino acids: CASSARDLDEQYF.

The chain links TRBV7-2 to TRBJ2-2; 8 positions match TRBD1. Looked up from germline, CDR1 is SGHTA and CDR2 is FQGNSA. The CDR3 sequence is 14 residues long. V lost 4 bases, J lost 5 bases, and 3 bases stayed unmatched. The CDR3 sequence is CASSSQGATGELFF. The CDR3 DNA reads as TGTGCCAGCAGCTCCCAGGGGGCGACCGGGGAGCTGTTTTTT.

V usage is TRBV6-5 and J usage is TRBJ2-2; D is uncertain. CDR1 and CDR2 from the germline V gene are MNHEY and SVGAGI. This CDR3 has 12 amino acids. The V end was cut by 2 bases, the J end by 4 bases, with 2 bases between. CDR3 amino acids: CASSYGTGELFF. CDR3 nucleotide sequence: TGTGCCAGCAGTTACGGCACCGGGGAGCTGTTTTTT.

This clone was recorded a few times. The rearrangement links TRBV28 to TRBJ2-2, with D unresolved. Germline CDR1 and CDR2: MDHEN and SYDVKM. The CDR3 contains 13 residues. With 5 bases removed from V and 6 bases from J, the gap between germline ends came to 10 bases. The CDR3 loop reads CASSPPPPGELFF. In DNA, the CDR3 is TGTGCCAGCAGTCCGCCCCCTCCCGGGGAGCTGTTTTTT.